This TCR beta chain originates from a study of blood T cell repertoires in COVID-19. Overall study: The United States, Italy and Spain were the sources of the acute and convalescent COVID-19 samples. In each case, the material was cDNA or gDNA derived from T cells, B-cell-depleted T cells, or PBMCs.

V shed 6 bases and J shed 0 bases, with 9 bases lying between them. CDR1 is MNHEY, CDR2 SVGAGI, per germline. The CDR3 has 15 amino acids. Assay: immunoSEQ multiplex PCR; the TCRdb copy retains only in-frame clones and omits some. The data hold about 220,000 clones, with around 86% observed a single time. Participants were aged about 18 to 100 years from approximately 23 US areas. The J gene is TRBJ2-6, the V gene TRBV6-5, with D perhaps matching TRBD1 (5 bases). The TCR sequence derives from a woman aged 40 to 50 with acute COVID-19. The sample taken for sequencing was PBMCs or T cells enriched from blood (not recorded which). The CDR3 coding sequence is TGTGCCAGCAGCGACAGAACCTCTGGGGCCAACGTCCTGACTTTC. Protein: CASSDRTSGANVLTF.